The 27 T cell receptor beta chains below were found in one sample sequenced in a study of regulatory T cells in long-lasting Graves disease. Time point in this sample: persistent/refractory GD, antithyroid drugs over 5 years with positive TRAb. Isolated PBMC RNA provided the starting material for the TCR library. Construction of the TCR beta libraries employed iRepertoire HTBI primers in conjunction with Arm-PCR of CDR3 regions. MiXCR was run by TCRdb on the multiplex PCR reads, yielding one entry per CDR3 protein. This table holds 700,000 or so distinct CDR3 sequences, around 30% found once. Sequencing was performed on peripheral blood mononuclear cells (PBMCs), taken when the disease was refractory, from a patient treated with antithyroid drugs. The receptors originated from a female donor with Graves disease.

This clonotype was observed once. The chain carries TRBV19 and TRBJ1-1, with 11 bases matching TRBD1. V lost 8 bases to trimming and J lost 5 bases; unmatched junction nucleotides: 10. This CDR3 is built from 15 residues. Germline V gene sequence: CDR1 LNHDA, CDR2 SQIVND (reference sequence). The CDR3 is CASRGTGGVSTEAFF. The CDR3 DNA is TGTGCCAGTCGAGGGACAGGGGGTGTGAGTACTGAAGCTTTCTTT.

This clonotype appeared many times. The chain uses TRBV2 and TRBJ1-6; D call uncertain. CDR3 length equals 15 residues. Per germline, CDR1 SNHLY and CDR2 FYNNEI. V was pared by 4 bases and J by 5 bases, with 12 bases between. The CDR3 protein is CASSVRQFDNSPLHF. The CDR3 DNA reads as TGTGCCAGCAGTGTGCGGCAGTTCGATAATTCACCCCTCCACTTT.

This rearrangement joins TRBV6-1 to TRBJ1-6; TRBD1 is a possible D gene (5 bases). CDR1 and CDR2 (germline): MNHNS, SASEGT. The CDR3 runs 14 residues. V lost 5 bases, J lost 8 bases, and 13 bases lay in between. CDR3 sequence (DNA): TGTGCCAGCAGTACAAGGGGAAGGTATTCACCCCTCCACTTT. It specifies CASSTRGRYSPLHF.

This clonotype was observed a few times. The rearrangement links TRBV20-1 to TRBJ2-7, with 9 nucleotides matching TRBD2. Germline CDR1 reads DFQATT; CDR2 reads SNEGSKA (reference sequence). The CDR3 runs 14 residues. Trimming at V came to 6 bases and at J to 9 bases, leaving 15 bases not matched to a gene. The CDR3 bases are TGCAGTGCCCCCCAGGCGGGACTAGCAGCCGTGCAGTACTTC. Amino acids: CSAPQAGLAAVQYF.

V is TRBV29-1 and J is TRBJ2-7, with TRBD2 matching over 14 bases. J lost 5 bases, V lost 4 bases, and 10 bases had no gene match. Germline V gene sequence: CDR1 SQVTM, CDR2 ANQGSEA. This CDR3 is 16 amino acids long. CDR3 region: CSVVGTGTSGSNEQYF. CDR3 in DNA: TGCAGCGTTGTGGGGACTGGGACTAGCGGGAGTAACGAGCAGTACTTC.

This clonotype has just a few counts. This chain joins TRBV19 and TRBJ1-5, with 8 bases fitting TRBD1. The germline V gene has CDR1 LNHDA and CDR2 SQIVND (reference sequence). The CDR3 covers 16 residues. V trimming: 3 bases; J trimming: 0 bases; junction bases outside the gene matches: 4. The CDR3 is CASSIGRGLSNQPQHF. The CDR3 DNA is TGTGCCAGTAGTATTGGCAGGGGGCTTAGCAATCAGCCCCAGCATTTT. Using reference TRBV19 and TRBJ1-5 for the parts outside the CDR3, the full variable domain is DGGITQSPKYLFRKEGQNVTLSCEQNLNHDAMYWYRQDPGQGLRLIYYSQIVNDFQKGDIAEGYSVSREKKESFPLTVTSAQKNPTAFYLCASSIGRGLSNQPQHFGDGTRLSIL.

This clonotype was detected ten times or more. The rearrangement joins TRBV5-6 to TRBJ2-5, with D possibly matching TRBD2 (6 bases). V lost 0 bases and J lost 0, with 6 bases in between. The CDR3 runs to 14 residues. Germline CDR1 and CDR2: SGHDT and YYEEEE. For the CDR3, the DNA is TGTGCCAGCAGCTTGGGGGACTACCAAGAGACCCAGTACTTC. Translated: CASSLGDYQETQYF.

This clonotype occurred many times. J is TRBJ1-1 and V is TRBV27; 11 bases map to TRBD1. In germline, CDR1 is MNHEY, CDR2 SMNVEV (reference sequence). This CDR3 comprises 18 residues. J was trimmed by 3 bases and V by 5 bases; bases with no gene match: 14. In DNA, the CDR3 is TGTGCCAGCAGTCCCCAAACCGGGACAGGGGGTTCGTACACTGAAGCTTTCTTT. This sequence encodes CASSPQTGTGGSYTEAFF.

This clonotype was recorded a few times. The chain combines TRBV7-9 with TRBJ2-5, with a tentative D call TRBD1 (5 bases). This CDR3 has 14 residues. The ends were cut back, 5 bases at V and 4 bases at J, with 14 bases in the middle. The germline V gene has CDR1 SEHNR and CDR2 FQNEAQ (reference sequence). For the CDR3, the DNA is TGTGCCAGCAGCCTGGGGCTTGTCGGAGAGACCCAGTACTTC. Translation gives CASSLGLVGETQYF.

The rearrangement joins TRBV7-9 to TRBJ2-5; D possibly uses TRBD1 or TRBD2 (6 bases each). CDR3 length equals 16 residues. CDR1 and CDR2 (germline): SEHNR, FQNEAQ (reference sequence). The V end was cut by 5 bases, the J end by 5 bases, with 21 bases between. Here the CDR3 reads CASSPFGGSEMETQYF. The DNA for the CDR3 is TGTGCCAGCAGCCCTTTCGGGGGCTCGGAGATGGAGACCCAGTACTTC.

The table lists this clonotype with a few counts. This chain connects TRBV10-3 to TRBJ1-1; D is undetermined. The CDR3 runs to 15 residues. Germline V CDR1 and CDR2: ENHRY, SYGVKD. Trimming stripped 2 bases from V and 1 base from J, with 11 bases between. The CDR3 spells CAISEKVAPNTEAFF. The CDR3 region has the DNA TGTGCCATCAGTGAGAAGGTAGCCCCGAACACTGAAGCTTTCTTT.

In DNA form, the CDR3 reads TGTGCCAGCAGTTTGGGACCAGAGATGGACGAGCAGTACTTC. As protein: CASSLGPEMDEQYF. The rearrangement uses TRBV28 and TRBJ2-7, with D tentatively TRBD1 or TRBD2 (5 bases each). Trimming cost V 3 bases and J 5 bases, with 14 bases left between them. Per the germline V gene, CDR1 is MDHEN and CDR2 is SYDVKM. The CDR3 spans 14 residues.

In regard to this clonotype: Compared with germline, one end of the junction differs, possibly owing to a read error. CDR3 sequence (DNA): TGTGCCAGCAGACTCGAAAGGGGGGGAGTCACCGGGGAGCTGCTTTTT. Amino acids: CASRLERGGVTGELLF. The chain has TRBV12-3 or TRBV12-4 and TRBJ2-2, with D possibly being TRBD2 (7 bases). This CDR3 is 16 amino acids long.

Worth noting for this clonotype: An end of the junction does not agree with germline; a read error may underlie this. V and J are TRBV7-9 and TRBJ2-5; TRBD1 matches at 9 bases. Germline CDR1 reads SEHNR; CDR2 reads FQNEAQ (reference sequence). The CDR3 runs to 15 residues. The CDR3 loop is CASSLGTGKGETQYF. The DNA for the CDR3 is TGTGCCAGCAGTTTAGGGACAGGGAAGGGGGAGACCCAGTACTTC.

The chain carries TRBV19 and TRBJ1-5; TRBD1 agrees at 7 bases. With V trimmed by 5 bases and J by 3 bases, 13 bases remained unmatched. The CDR3 is 17 residues long. CDR1 is LNHDA, CDR2 SQIVND, per germline (reference sequence). CDR3 sequence reads: CASSSPTGDLLNQPQHF. The CDR3 DNA sequence: TGTGCCAGTAGTTCACCCACAGGGGATTTACTCAATCAGCCCCAGCATTTT.

The genes are TRBV29-1 and TRBJ2-2; TRBD2 matches 7 bases. CDR3 length: 14 amino acids. Trimming cost V 7 bases and J 0 bases; bases outside gene matches: 5. Germline V CDR1 and CDR2: SQVTM, ANQGSEA. The CDR3: CSAELATNTGELFF. The CDR3 DNA reads as TGCAGCGCCGAACTAGCGACGAACACCGGGGAGCTGTTTTTT.

This clonotype was counted between two and nine times. The chain is built from TRBV7-3 and TRBJ1-1; tentatively, D is TRBD1 (6 bases). V shed 0 bases and J shed 3 bases, with 11 bases lying between them. Germline V gene data show CDR1 as SGHTA and CDR2 as FQGTGA. The length of the CDR3 is 15 residues. The DNA for the CDR3 is TGTGCCAGCAGCTTAACAGGGGGGGGACACACTGAAGCTTTCTTT. Amino acids: CASSLTGGGHTEAFF.

The chain employs TRBV2 and TRBJ2-7, with D possibly being TRBD2 (7 bases). The V end lost 3 bases, the J end lost 6 bases, and 12 bases lay between the germline ends. This CDR3 is built from 13 residues. The germline CDR1 and CDR2 sequences are SNHLY and FYNNEI. CDR3 in amino acids: CASSDTRGGEQYF. The CDR3 DNA sequence: TGTGCCAGCAGTGACACAAGGGGGGGCGAGCAGTACTTC.

There are many counts of this clonotype. A read error is possible here, since a much larger clone lies one base away. This rearrangement joins TRBV2 to TRBJ1-4, with a weak D call TRBD1 (5 bases). Between the trimmed V and J ends, which lost 7 bases and 4 bases, there was a span of 16 bases. The germline V gene has CDR1 SNHLY and CDR2 FYNNEI. The CDR3 has 15 residues. The chain's CDR3 is CASIGALAINEKLFF. The CDR3 bases are TGTGCCAGCATCGGGGCTTTGGCGATTAATGAAAAACTGTTTTTT.

The rearrangement links TRBV12-3 or TRBV12-4 to TRBJ1-5; D gene ambiguous. Trimming cost V 1 base and J 4 bases, with 8 bases left between them. The CDR3 has 14 residues. DNA of the CDR3: TGTGCCAGCAGTTTAGTTAATGGGAATCAGCCCCAGCATTTT. Translating it yields CASSLVNGNQPQHF.

This clonotype appeared a few times. V and J are TRBV7-3 and TRBJ1-2, with a weak D call TRBD1 (6 bases). CDR1 is SGHTA and CDR2 is FQGTGA in the germline V gene. The germline V and J ends were trimmed by 4 bases and 2 bases, with 14 bases remaining between them. There are 15 residues in the CDR3. The CDR3 DNA sequence: TGTGCCAGCAGCTCGGCCGGGACAAAAAACTATGGCTACACCTTC. It yields the protein CASSSAGTKNYGYTF.

The rearrangement joins TRBV6-1 to TRBJ1-5; a weak D match, TRBD1 (5 bases). V lost 5 bases, J lost 2 bases, and 10 bases lay in between. The CDR3 runs to 14 residues. The V gene's germline CDR1 is MNHNS and CDR2 SASEGT. The CDR3: CASSNLGGNQPQHF. In DNA form, the CDR3 reads TGTGCCAGCAGTAACCTGGGGGGCAATCAGCCCCAGCATTTT.

This clonotype occurred a few times. This may come from a read error, since a much larger clone is one base off. V is TRBV28 and J is TRBJ1-2; the D gene is possibly TRBD1 (5 bases). Germline loops: CDR1 MDHEN, CDR2 SYDVKM. The V gene lost 4 bases and the J gene lost 7 bases, with 16 bases spanning the gap. There are 14 residues in the CDR3. The CDR3 reads CASSSPTEYCGYTF. In DNA, the CDR3 is TGTGCCAGCAGTTCTCCGACAGAATACTGTGGCTACACCTTC.

The gene calls are TRBV25-1 and TRBJ2-1; D unclear. V gave up 6 bases and J gave up 4 bases, with 7 bases separating them. The CDR3 runs to 12 residues. Germline values: CDR1 MGHDK, CDR2 SYGVNS. Written as DNA, the CDR3 is TGTGCCAGCAGGGCGATATACAATGAGCAGTTCTTC. This gives the protein CASRAIYNEQFF.

In the case of this clonotype: A much larger clone is a single base away; this may be a read error. The V gene is TRBV12-3 or TRBV12-4, the J gene TRBJ2-7; 7 nucleotides match TRBD2. V dropped 3 bases and J dropped 8; count of bases not matched to a gene: 10. The CDR3 runs 14 residues. CDR3 coding DNA: TGTGCCAGCAGTTTTGGGGGGGTGCGATACAAGCAGTACTTC. It is translated as CASSFGGVRYKQYF.

The chain uses TRBV3-1 and TRBJ1-1, with D unclear. CDR1 and CDR2 (germline): LGHDT, YNNKEL (reference sequence). This CDR3 region has 12 residues. V shed 0 bases and J shed 11 bases, with 10 bases lying between them. In DNA form, the CDR3 reads TGTGCCAGCAGCCAAGATGTCGGCACTGCTTTCTTT. It specifies CASSQDVGTAFF.

This clonotype has just a few counts. The genes are TRBV7-3 and TRBJ2-2, with D perhaps being TRBD1 or TRBD2 (6 bases each). The CDR3 runs 17 residues. From germline, CDR1 is SGHTA and CDR2 FQGTGA. V lost 5 bases and J lost 0, with 16 bases in between. CDR3 sequence: CASSPLTGRPNTGELFF. In DNA, the CDR3 is TGTGCCAGCAGCCCACTTACAGGGAGGCCGAACACCGGGGAGCTGTTTTTT.